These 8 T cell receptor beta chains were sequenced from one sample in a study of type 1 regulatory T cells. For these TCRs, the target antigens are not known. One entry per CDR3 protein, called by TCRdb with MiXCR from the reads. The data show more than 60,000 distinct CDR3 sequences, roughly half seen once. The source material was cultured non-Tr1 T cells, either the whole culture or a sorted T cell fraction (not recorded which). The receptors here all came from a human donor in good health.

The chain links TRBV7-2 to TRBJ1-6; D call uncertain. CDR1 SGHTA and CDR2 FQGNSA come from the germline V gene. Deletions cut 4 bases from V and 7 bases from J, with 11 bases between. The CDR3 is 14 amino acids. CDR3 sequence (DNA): TGTGCCAGCAGCTCCGGGATGAAAAATTCACCCCTCCACTTT. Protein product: CASSSGMKNSPLHF.

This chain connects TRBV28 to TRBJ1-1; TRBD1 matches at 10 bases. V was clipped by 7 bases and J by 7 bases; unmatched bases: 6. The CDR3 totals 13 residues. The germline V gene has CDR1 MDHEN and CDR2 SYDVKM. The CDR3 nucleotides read TGTGCCAGCACCGACCGGGACAGGGGTGAAGCTTTCTTT. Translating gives CASTDRDRGEAFF.

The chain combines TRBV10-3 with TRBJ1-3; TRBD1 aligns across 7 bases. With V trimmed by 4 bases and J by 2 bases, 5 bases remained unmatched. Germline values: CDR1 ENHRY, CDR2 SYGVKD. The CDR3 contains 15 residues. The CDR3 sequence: CAISGRQGAGNTIYF. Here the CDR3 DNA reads TGTGCCATCAGTGGTCGACAGGGAGCTGGAAACACCATATATTTT.

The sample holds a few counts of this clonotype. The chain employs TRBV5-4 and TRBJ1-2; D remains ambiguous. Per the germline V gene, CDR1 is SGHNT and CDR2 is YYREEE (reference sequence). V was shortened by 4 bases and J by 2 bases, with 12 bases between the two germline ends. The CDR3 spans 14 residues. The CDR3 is CASSPTQPNYGYTF. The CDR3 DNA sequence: TGTGCCAGCAGCCCGACTCAACCGAACTATGGCTACACCTTC.

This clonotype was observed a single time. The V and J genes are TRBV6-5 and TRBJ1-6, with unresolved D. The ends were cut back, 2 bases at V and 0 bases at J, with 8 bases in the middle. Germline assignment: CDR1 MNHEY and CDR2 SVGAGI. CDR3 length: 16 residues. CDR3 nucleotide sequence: TGTGCCAGCAGTTACCGGAAGGGCTCCTATAATTCACCCCTCCACTTT. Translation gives CASSYRKGSYNSPLHF.

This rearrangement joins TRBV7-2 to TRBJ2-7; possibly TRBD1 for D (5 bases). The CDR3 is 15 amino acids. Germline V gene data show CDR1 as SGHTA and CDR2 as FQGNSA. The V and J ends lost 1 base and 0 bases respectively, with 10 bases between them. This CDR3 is CASSLVAGYSYEQYF. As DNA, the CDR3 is TGTGCCAGCAGCTTAGTCGCAGGGTACTCCTACGAGCAGTACTTC.

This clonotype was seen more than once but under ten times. CDR3 in amino acids: CASSLIASVLSSYEQYF. In DNA form, the CDR3 reads TGTGCCAGCAGCTTAATCGCGTCGGTCCTGAGCTCCTACGAGCAGTACTTC. The chain combines TRBV7-2 with TRBJ2-7; D not resolved. The CDR3 totals 17 residues. Germline CDR1 SGHTA, CDR2 FQGNSA. V was pared by 2 bases and J by 0 bases, with 17 bases between.

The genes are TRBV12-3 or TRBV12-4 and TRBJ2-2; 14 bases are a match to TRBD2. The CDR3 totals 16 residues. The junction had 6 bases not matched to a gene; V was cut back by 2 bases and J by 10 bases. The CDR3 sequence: CASSLRLAGGAPELFF. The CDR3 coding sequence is TGTGCCAGCAGTTTAAGACTAGCGGGGGGGGCACCGGAGCTGTTTTTT.